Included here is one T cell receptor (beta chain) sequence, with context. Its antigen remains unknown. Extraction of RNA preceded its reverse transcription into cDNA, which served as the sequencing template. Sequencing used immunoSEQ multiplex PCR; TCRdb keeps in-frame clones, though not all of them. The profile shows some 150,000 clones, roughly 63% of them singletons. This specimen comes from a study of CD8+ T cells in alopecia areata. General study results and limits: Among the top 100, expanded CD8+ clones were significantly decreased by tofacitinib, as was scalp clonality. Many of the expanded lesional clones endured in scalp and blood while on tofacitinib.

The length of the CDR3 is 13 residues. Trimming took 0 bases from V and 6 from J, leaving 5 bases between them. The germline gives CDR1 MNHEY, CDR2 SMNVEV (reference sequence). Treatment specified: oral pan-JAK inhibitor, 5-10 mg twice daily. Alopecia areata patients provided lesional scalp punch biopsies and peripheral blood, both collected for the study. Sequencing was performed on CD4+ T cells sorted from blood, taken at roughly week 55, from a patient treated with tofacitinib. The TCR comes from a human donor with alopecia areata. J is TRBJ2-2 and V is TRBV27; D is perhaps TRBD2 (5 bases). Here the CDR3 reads CASSLSGAGELFF. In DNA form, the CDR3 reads TGTGCCAGCAGTTTATCCGGGGCCGGGGAGCTGTTTTTT.